This T cell receptor (beta chain) was obtained from a study of blood T cells in healthy people across ages. Study overall: About one barcoded beta molecule was captured per two T cells (by template switching). Study conclusions and caveats: A roughly linear fall in TCR beta diversity per million T cells was seen with increasing age.

Using a J-beta primer mix together with a sample-barcoded 5' primer, a second PCR was run for about 7 to 12 cycles. Sequencing of every sample gave 2.5 million or more CDR3-containing paired-end reads. TCRdb itself ran the 5' RACE reads through MiXCR, one entry per CDR3 protein. The sample holds 1.5 million to 2 million distinct CDR3 sequences; more than 35% are singletons and the top ten take 23%. This CDR3 region has 14 residues. Germline V CDR1 and CDR2: MNHEY, SVGAGI. V was cut by 2 bases and J by 1 base, with 8 bases left in between. This clonotype was picked up many times. The antigen is unknown.

The TCR comes from a human donor in good health. V usage is TRBV6-5 and J usage is TRBJ2-5; D gene unclear. The sample consisted of blood. CDR3 nucleotide sequence: TGTGCCAGCAGTTACGCCCTTGGCCAAGAGACCCAGTACTTC. It yields the protein CASSYALGQETQYF.